This TCR beta chain comes out of a study of vaccination and CD4 T cells after COVID-19. Overall study: Investigators took post-vaccine samples a median roughly 72 days after dose two, within a range of 14 to 241.

Germline V gives CDR1 KGHDR, CDR2 SFDVKD. There are 16 residues in the CDR3. Comments on this clonotype: Its target is not known. Given a much more abundant clone one base away, this may be a read error.

Once obtained from cultured CD4+ T cells, the DNA was sequenced using the Oncomine TCR Beta short-read assay. Each CDR3 protein is one row after TCRdb ran MiXCR on the PCR reads. The sample holds fewer than 9,000 distinct CDR3 sequences, around 18% seen once. Treatment indicated: approximately 10-day PBMC culture with coronavirus spike peptide pools or control peptides (ViraFEST assay). This chain connects TRBV24-1 to TRBJ2-5; TRBD1 agrees at 12 bases. The source material was CD4+ T cells from blood, cultured in vitro, sampled after SARS-CoV-2 vaccination. This sequence was found in a human donor who had recovered from COVID-19. The CDR3 loop is CATSEGGQGAQEAQYF. As DNA, the CDR3 is TGTGCCACCAGTGAGGGGGGACAGGGGGCACAAGAGGCCCAGTACTTC.